This TCR beta chain was sequenced for a study of control samples from healthy donors and cancer patients. The repertoire was sequenced with immunoSEQ multiplex PCR; TCRdb's copy has only in-frame clones and lacks some. The sample shows 110,000 or so clones, 83% of them seen only once. The source is a woman aged 45-59 years in good health. Sequencing input: blood.

The CDR3 loop is CAWSTQRNQPQHF. The CDR3 DNA sequence: TGTGCCTGGAGTACGCAGCGCAATCAGCCCCAGCATTTT. This chain uses TRBV30 with TRBJ1-5; D gene uncertain. The CDR3 is 13 residues long. Germline assignment: CDR1 GTSNPN and CDR2 SVGIG (reference sequence). V shed 2 bases and J shed 2 bases, with 7 bases lying between them.